These 9 T cell receptor beta chains were sequenced from one sample in a study of T-cell reconstitution after alpha-beta-depleted transplantation in children. Unique molecular identifiers tagged the TCRbeta library. TCRdb re-called the PCR reads through MiXCR, storing one row per CDR3 protein. The table records about 980,000 distinct CDR3 sequences, about 31% of them present only once. This sample comprised PBMCs, mostly from graft donor cells, obtained 360 days after TCRalphabeta/CD19-depleted stem cell transplant. The origin of the receptors is a boy younger than two who had a stem cell transplant for SCID, so the T cells may come from the graft donor.

The chain uses TRBV20-1 and TRBJ2-1; possible D gene TRBD2, 6 bases. Germline assignment: CDR1 DFQATT and CDR2 SNEGSKA (reference sequence). CDR3 size: 15 residues. V gave up 4 bases and J gave up 3 bases, with 16 bases separating them. The chain's CDR3 is CSATNRAGYYNEQFF. Here the CDR3 DNA reads TGCAGTGCTACGAATCGAGCGGGTTACTACAATGAGCAGTTCTTC.

The rearrangement joins TRBV27 to TRBJ2-3; 11 positions agree with TRBD2. The V and J ends lost 6 bases and 6 bases, in that order; junction bases with no gene match: 11. Germline-derived CDR1 and CDR2 are MNHEY and SMNVEV (reference sequence). The CDR3 loop spans 16 amino acids. DNA for the CDR3: TGTGCCAGCAGGAGCCTAGCGGGGGGCCCGGCGGATACGCAGTATTTT. It specifies CASRSLAGGPADTQYF.

This clonotype was seen just once. The rearrangement joins TRBV14 to TRBJ2-7, with D perhaps TRBD1 or TRBD2 (5 bases each). V lost 4 bases, J lost 0 bases, and 13 bases lay in between. Germline CDR1 and CDR2: SGHDN and FVKESK. This CDR3 region has 15 residues. The CDR3 DNA follows: TGTGCCAGCAGCCCCTCCGGGGCCTACTCCTACGAGCAGTACTTC. Protein sequence: CASSPSGAYSYEQYF.

The table lists this clonotype with a few counts. The junction departs from germline at one end; a sequencing error may be responsible. The chain combines TRBV11-1 with TRBJ2-5; D gene unclear. Germline V gene lookup returns CDR1 SGHAT and CDR2 FQDESV (reference sequence). The CDR3 runs 11 residues. The CDR3 DNA follows: TGTGCCAGCAGCTTGTATACGACCGAGTACTTC. Translating it yields CASSLYTTEYF.

V usage is TRBV4-1 and J usage is TRBJ2-1; D gene ambiguous. V lost 0 bases, J lost 0 bases, and 9 bases lay in between. This CDR3 spans 16 amino acids. Germline V CDR1 and CDR2: MGHRA, YSYEKL. This chain's CDR3 is CASSQERRVSYNEQFF. Written as DNA, the CDR3 is TGCGCCAGCAGCCAAGAGCGTCGGGTCTCCTACAATGAGCAGTTCTTC.

The V gene is TRBV5-1, the J gene TRBJ1-1; no clear D. Germline V gene sequence: CDR1 SGHRS, CDR2 YFSETQ. The CDR3 loop spans 15 amino acids. The germline V and J ends were trimmed by 4 bases and 0 bases, with 13 bases remaining between them. CDR3 amino acids: CASSGVGTLNTEAFF. The CDR3 region has the DNA TGCGCCAGCAGCGGGGTGGGCACGCTGAACACTGAAGCTTTCTTT.

The CDR3 DNA sequence: TGTGCCACCAGCAAGGGAGGGAGTAATAGGTACGAGCAGTACTTC. It translates to CATSKGGSNRYEQYF. The chain couples TRBV15 to TRBJ2-7; TRBD2 matches at 7 bases. In germline, CDR1 is LNHNV, CDR2 YYDKDF (reference sequence). The CDR3 is made up of 15 amino acids. The junction had 10 bases not matched to a gene; V was cut back by 4 bases and J by 4 bases.

V usage is TRBV12-3 or TRBV12-4 and J usage is TRBJ2-7, with D possibly matching TRBD2 (6 bases). Trimming removed 4 bases from V and 5 bases from J, with 18 bases in between. This CDR3 region has 15 residues. CDR3 region: CASSSLGGPRDEQYF. CDR3 coding DNA: TGTGCCAGCAGTTCCCTGGGGGGTCCTAGGGACGAGCAGTACTTC.

J is TRBJ2-7 and V is TRBV12-3 or TRBV12-4; unclear D gene. Trimming cost V 3 bases and J 5 bases, with 11 bases left between them. The length of the CDR3 is 13 residues. The CDR3 sequence: CASSFGSFDEQYF. The CDR3 nucleotides read TGTGCCAGCAGTTTTGGGTCCTTCGACGAGCAGTACTTC.